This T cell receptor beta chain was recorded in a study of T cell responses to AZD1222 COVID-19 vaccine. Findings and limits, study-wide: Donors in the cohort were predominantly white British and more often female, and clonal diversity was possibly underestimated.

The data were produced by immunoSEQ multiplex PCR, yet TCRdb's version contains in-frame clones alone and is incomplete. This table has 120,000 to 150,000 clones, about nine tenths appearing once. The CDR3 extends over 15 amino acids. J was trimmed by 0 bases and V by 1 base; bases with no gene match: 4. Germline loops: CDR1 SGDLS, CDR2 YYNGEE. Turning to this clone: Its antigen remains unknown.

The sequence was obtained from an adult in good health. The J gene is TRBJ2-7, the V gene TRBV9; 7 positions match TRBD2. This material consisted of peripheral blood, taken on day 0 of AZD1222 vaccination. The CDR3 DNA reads TGTGCCAGCAGCGTATTTCCGGGGGGCTCCTACGAGCAGTACTTC. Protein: CASSVFPGGSYEQYF.